These 7 T cell receptor beta chains share one sample of origin, sequenced in a study of siplizumab effects on memory and regulatory T cells. Produced via immunoSEQ multiplex PCR; TCRdb's table is partial and in-frame only. The sample has some 100,000 clones, 93% seen once. Sequencing input: CD8+ T cells sorted from blood. The receptors were gathered from a human donor in good health.

The chain couples TRBV7-9 to TRBJ2-5, with TRBD2 matching over 11 bases. The CDR3 is 18 residues long. V was clipped by 2 bases and J by 5 bases; unmatched bases: 13. Germline CDR1 and CDR2: SEHNR and FQNEAQ (reference sequence). The CDR3 DNA follows: TGTGCCAGCAGCTTAACTAGCGGGAGAGTAGGGGTCCGGGAGACCCAGTACTTC. Its protein product is CASSLTSGRVGVRETQYF.

V usage is TRBV9 and J usage is TRBJ2-3; D is possibly TRBD2 (6 bases). Trimming pared 4 bases from V and 0 bases from J, leaving 12 bases between. This CDR3 is 15 amino acids long. Per germline, CDR1 SGDLS and CDR2 YYNGEE. CDR3: CASSTGLASTDTQYF. Here the CDR3 DNA reads TGTGCCAGCAGCACGGGACTTGCAAGCACAGATACGCAGTATTTT. Using reference TRBV9 and TRBJ2-3 for the parts outside the CDR3, the full variable domain is DSGVTQTPKHLITATGQRVTLRCSPRSGDLSVYWYQQSLDQGLQFLIQYYNGEERAKGNILERFSAQQFPDLHSELNLSSLELGDSALYFCASSTGLASTDTQYFGPGTRLTVL.

The CDR3 sequence: CSAPYGYTF. The CDR3, as DNA: TGCAGTGCCCCCTATGGCTACACCTTC. The rearrangement uses TRBV20-1 and TRBJ1-2; D is undetermined. Germline V gene data show CDR1 as DFQATT and CDR2 as SNEGSKA (reference sequence). The CDR3 covers 9 residues. The V and J ends lost 6 bases and 4 bases respectively, with 3 bases between them.

J is TRBJ1-4 and V is TRBV7-9; no clear D. The CDR3 has 15 residues. Germline values: CDR1 SEHNR, CDR2 FQNEAQ (reference sequence). The ends were cut back, 5 bases at V and 8 bases at J, with 18 bases in the middle. The CDR3 protein is CASSPNIQPGEKLFF. CDR3 DNA sequence: TGTGCCAGCAGCCCAAATATCCAGCCGGGAGAAAAACTGTTTTTT.

The V call is TRBV7-3, the J call TRBJ2-7; 8 positions agree with TRBD1. Germline CDR1 SGHTA, CDR2 FQGTGA. Trimming at V came to 1 base and at J to 1 base, leaving 3 bases not matched to a gene. There are 15 residues in the CDR3. The CDR3 DNA is TGTGCCAGCAGCTTAATGGGACAGGATTCCTACGAGCAGTACTTC. It specifies CASSLMGQDSYEQYF.

J is TRBJ1-2 and V is TRBV10-2; 8 bases are a match to TRBD1. V was clipped by 2 bases and J by 7 bases; unmatched bases: 21. Germline lookup yields CDR1 WSHSY and CDR2 SAAADI. The CDR3 has 19 residues. The DNA for the CDR3 is TGCGCCAGCAGTGAGAATGGGTGGACAGGGCCCTTAGAGGCGGGTGGCTACACCTTC. The encoded protein is CASSENGWTGPLEAGGYTF.

The DNA for the CDR3 is TGTGCCAGCAGCTTACAACTGGGGGGGCAACACGTCTTGAACACTGAAGCTTTCTTT. Translating gives CASSLQLGGQHVLNTEAFF. The genes are TRBV7-9 and TRBJ1-1; tentatively, D is TRBD1 (6 bases). V was trimmed by 2 bases and J by 0 bases, leaving 22 bases between them. Germline CDR1 SEHNR, CDR2 FQNEAQ (reference sequence). The CDR3 runs to 19 residues.